A selection of T cell receptor beta chains follows, all from one sample in a study of shared clonotypes between healthy human individuals. The repertoire was sequenced with immunoSEQ multiplex PCR; TCRdb's copy has only in-frame clones and lacks some. Here the sample spans 850,000 to 1,100,000 clones, 60% to 85% being singletons. The specimen sequenced was memory CD4+ T cells from PBMCs. These receptors came from a man between 18 and 29 years old in good health. Some clones in this sample may be carry-over from other donors' samples. CDR3s include the opening cysteine and the closing phenylalanine or tryptophan. The D gene is left open where the match is weak. Some rows mark clone size as missing; the rest say once, few, many or name a class of expanded clone.

NA	TRBV7-9	TRBJ2-7	NA	CASSRSYEQYF	TGTGCCAGCAGCCGGTCCTACGAGCAGTACTTC
NA	TRBV28	TRBJ2-2	NA	CASSLFAVWGKINTGELFF	TGTGCCAGCAGTTTGTTTGCAGTTTGGGGAAAAATAAACACCGGGGAGCTGTTTTTT
TRBD1	TRBV19	TRBJ2-3	NA	CASSRGQSGTDTQYF	TGTGCCAGTAGTAGGGGACAGAGTGGCACAGATACGCAGTATTTT
TRBD1	TRBV6-5	TRBJ2-1	NA	CASSYGTGVLFF	TGTGCCAGCAGTTACGGGACAGGGGTCCTGTTCTTC
NA	TRBV16	TRBJ1-2	once	CASSPAVEGGYTF	TGTGCCAGCAGCCCTGCGGTTGAGGGGGGCTACACCTTC
NA	TRBV30	TRBJ1-1	NA	CAWSVKPEAFF	TGTGCCTGGAGTGTAAAACCGGAAGCTTTCTTT
NA	TRBV2	TRBJ1-5	NA	CASSLQGTAQPQHF	TGTGCCAGCAGCCTGCAGGGGACCGCTCAGCCCCAGCATTTT
TRBD2	TRBV30	TRBJ2-2	NA	CACSGSGFWNSGSWELFF	TGTGCCTGTAGCGGGAGTGGTTTCTGGAATTCGGGGTCCTGGGAGCTGTTTTTT
TRBD1	TRBV28	TRBJ1-6	NA	CASRGQGSYNSPLHF	TGTGCCAGCAGAGGACAGGGGTCCTATAATTCACCCCTCCACTTT
TRBD2	TRBV7-2	TRBJ2-3	NA	CASSLTGGGDTQYF	TGTGCCAGCAGCCTTACTGGGGGAGGGGATACGCAGTATTTT
NA	TRBV5-3	TRBJ1-4	NA	CASSDYGYNEKLFF	TGCGCCAGCTCCGACTACGGTTATAATGAAAAACTGTTTTTT
NA	TRBV5-1	TRBJ2-5	NA	CASSSGLARKETQYF	TGCGCCAGCAGCAGCGGACTCGCCCGAAAAGAGACCCAGTACTTC
NA	TRBV5-5	TRBJ1-1	few	CASSQTPRNTEAFF	TGTGCCAGCAGCCAAACGCCTCGTAACACTGAAGCTTTCTTT
TRBD1	TRBV30	TRBJ1-2	NA	CAWSNSWDRAFYGYTF	TGTGCCTGGAGTAACTCCTGGGACAGAGCTTTCTATGGCTACACCTTC
NA	TRBV6-5	TRBJ1-2	few	CASSYSSRQGGYGYTF	TGTGCCAGCAGTTACTCGAGCCGGCAGGGTGGGTATGGCTACACCTTC
TRBD1	TRBV18	TRBJ1-4	NA	CASSLLGQGEGEKLFF	TGTGCCAGCTCACTCCTCGGACAGGGCGAAGGGGAAAAACTGTTTTTT
NA	TRBV4-1	TRBJ1-3	NA	CASSQAPLSGDGNTIYF	TGCGCCAGCAGCCAAGCCCCTCTGTCCGGTGACGGAAACACCATATATTTT